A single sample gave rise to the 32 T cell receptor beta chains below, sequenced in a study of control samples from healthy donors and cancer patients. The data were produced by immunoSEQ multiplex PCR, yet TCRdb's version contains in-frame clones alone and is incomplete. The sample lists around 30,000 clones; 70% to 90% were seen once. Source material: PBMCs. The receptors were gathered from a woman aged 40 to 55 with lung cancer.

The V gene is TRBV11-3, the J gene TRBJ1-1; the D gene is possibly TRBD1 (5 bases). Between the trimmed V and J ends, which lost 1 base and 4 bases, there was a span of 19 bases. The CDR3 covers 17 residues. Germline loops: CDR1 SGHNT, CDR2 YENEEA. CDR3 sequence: CASSLAGGNRRTTEAFF. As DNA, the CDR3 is TGTGCCAGCAGCTTAGCGGGAGGCAACAGGAGGACCACTGAAGCTTTCTTT. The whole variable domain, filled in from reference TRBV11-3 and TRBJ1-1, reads EAGVVQSPRYKIIEKKQPVAFWCNPISGHNTLYWYLQNLGQGPELLIRYENEEAVDDSQLPKDRFSAERLKGVDSTLKIQPAELGDSAVYLCASSLAGGNRRTTEAFFGQGTRLTVV.

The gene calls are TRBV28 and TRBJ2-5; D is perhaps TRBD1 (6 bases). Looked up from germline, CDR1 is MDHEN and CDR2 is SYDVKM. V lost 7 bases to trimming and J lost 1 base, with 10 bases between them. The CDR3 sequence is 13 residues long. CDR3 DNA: TGTGCCAGCATTGAAGGGGGCCAAGAGACCCAGTACTTC. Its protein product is CASIEGGQETQYF.

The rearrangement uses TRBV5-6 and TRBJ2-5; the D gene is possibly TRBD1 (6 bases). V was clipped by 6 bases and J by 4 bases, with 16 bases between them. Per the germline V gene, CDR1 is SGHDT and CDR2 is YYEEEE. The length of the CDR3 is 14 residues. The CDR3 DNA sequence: TGTGCCAGCACGCTCGAGACAGGTGTAGAGACCCAGTACTTC. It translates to CASTLETGVETQYF. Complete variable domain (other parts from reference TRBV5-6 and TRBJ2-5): DAGVTQSPTHLIKTRGQQVTLRCSPKSGHDTVSWYQQALGQGPQFIFQYYEEEERQRGNFPDRFSGHQFPNYSSELNVNALLLGDSALYLCASTLETGVETQYFGPGTRLLVL.

The CDR3 spells CASKGQGGVYYGYTF. Written as DNA, the CDR3 is TGTGCCAGCAAAGGACAGGGCGGTGTGTACTATGGCTACACCTTC. The chain uses TRBV27 and TRBJ1-2; 8 positions agree with TRBD1. Germline values: CDR1 MNHEY, CDR2 SMNVEV (reference sequence). The V gene end was trimmed by 7 bases and the J gene end by 3 bases; junction bases not matched to a gene: 10. CDR3 length: 15 amino acids.

The CDR3 region is CASTPGSGGQPQHF. CDR3 DNA: TGTGCCAGCACCCCAGGCTCAGGTGGTCAGCCCCAGCATTTT. The chain employs TRBV9 and TRBJ1-5; D call uncertain. Looked up from germline, CDR1 is SGDLS and CDR2 is YYNGEE. CDR3 length: 14 amino acids. Trimming removed 6 bases from V and 6 bases from J, with 16 bases in between.

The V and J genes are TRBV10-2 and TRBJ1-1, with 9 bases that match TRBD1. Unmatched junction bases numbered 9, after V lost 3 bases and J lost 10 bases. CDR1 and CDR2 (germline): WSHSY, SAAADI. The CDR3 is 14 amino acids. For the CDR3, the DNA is TGCGCCAGCAGTGAAGGGCGGGACAGGGTAAGAGCTTTCTTT. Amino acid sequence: CASSEGRDRVRAFF.

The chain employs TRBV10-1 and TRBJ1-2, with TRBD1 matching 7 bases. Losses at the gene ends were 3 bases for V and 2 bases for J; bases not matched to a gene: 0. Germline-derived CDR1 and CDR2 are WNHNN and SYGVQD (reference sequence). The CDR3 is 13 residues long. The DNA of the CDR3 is TGCGCCAGCAGTGAAGGGGGCAACTATGGCTACACCTTC. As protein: CASSEGGNYGYTF.

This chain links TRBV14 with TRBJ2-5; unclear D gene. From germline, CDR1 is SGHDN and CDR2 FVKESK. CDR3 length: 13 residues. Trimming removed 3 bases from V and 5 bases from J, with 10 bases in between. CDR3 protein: CASSHPAGETQYF. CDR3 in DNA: TGTGCCAGCAGCCATCCAGCCGGGGAGACCCAGTACTTC.

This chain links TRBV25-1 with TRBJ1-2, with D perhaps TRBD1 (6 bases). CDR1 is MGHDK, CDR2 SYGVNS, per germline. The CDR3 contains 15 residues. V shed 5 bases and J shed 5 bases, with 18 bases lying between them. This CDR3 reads CASSPRSGARYGYTF. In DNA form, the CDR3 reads TGTGCCAGCAGTCCCCGATCGGGGGCGAGGTATGGCTACACCTTC.

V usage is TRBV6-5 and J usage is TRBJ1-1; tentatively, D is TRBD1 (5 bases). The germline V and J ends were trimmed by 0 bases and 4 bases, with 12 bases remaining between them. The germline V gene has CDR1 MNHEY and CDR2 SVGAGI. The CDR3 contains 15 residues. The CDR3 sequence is CASSYSGGFGTEAFF. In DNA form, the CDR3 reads TGTGCCAGCAGTTACTCCGGGGGTTTCGGCACTGAAGCTTTCTTT.

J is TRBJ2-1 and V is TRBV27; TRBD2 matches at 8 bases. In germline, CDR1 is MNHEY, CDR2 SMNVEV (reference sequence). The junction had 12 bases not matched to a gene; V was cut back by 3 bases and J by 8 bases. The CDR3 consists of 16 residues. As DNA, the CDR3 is TGTGCCAGCAGTTTGAATTCTCGGGGGGGCCTCGATGAGCAGTTCTTC. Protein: CASSLNSRGGLDEQFF.

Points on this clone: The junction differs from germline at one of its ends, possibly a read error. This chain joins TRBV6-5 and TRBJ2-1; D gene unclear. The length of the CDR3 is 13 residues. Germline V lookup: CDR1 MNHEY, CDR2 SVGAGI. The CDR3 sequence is CAGSYSPTVSQFF. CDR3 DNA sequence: TGTGCCGGCAGTTACTCTCCTACAGTTTCCCAGTTCTTC.

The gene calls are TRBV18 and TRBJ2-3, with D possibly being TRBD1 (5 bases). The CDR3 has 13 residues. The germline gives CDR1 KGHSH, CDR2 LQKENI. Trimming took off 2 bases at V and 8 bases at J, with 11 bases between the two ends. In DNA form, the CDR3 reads TGTGCCAGCTCACCAGGGGCCTCGGGTACGCAGTATTTT. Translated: CASSPGASGTQYF.

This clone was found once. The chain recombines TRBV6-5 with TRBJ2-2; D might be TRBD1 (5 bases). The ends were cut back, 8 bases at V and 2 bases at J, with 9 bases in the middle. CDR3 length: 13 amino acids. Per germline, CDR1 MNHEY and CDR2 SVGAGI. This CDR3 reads CASGAVNTGELFF. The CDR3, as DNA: TGTGCCAGCGGGGCAGTAAACACCGGGGAGCTGTTTTTT.

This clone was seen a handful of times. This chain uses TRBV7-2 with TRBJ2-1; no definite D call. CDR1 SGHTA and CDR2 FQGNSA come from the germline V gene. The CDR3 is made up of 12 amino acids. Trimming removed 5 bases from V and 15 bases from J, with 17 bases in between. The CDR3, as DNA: TGTGCCAGCAGCCAGGCCCGGATCAATCTGTTCTTC. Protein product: CASSQARINLFF.

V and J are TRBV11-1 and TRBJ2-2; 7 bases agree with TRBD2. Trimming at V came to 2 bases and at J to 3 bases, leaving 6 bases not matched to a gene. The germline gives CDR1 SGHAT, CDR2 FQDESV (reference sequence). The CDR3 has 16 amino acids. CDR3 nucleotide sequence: TGTGCCAGCAGCTTATTTTTGGCGGGAGACACCGGGGAGCTGTTTTTT. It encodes CASSLFLAGDTGELFF. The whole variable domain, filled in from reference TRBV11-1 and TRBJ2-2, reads EAEVAQSPRYKITEKSQAVAFWCDPISGHATLYWYRQILGQGPELLVQFQDESVVDDSQLPKDRFSAERLKGVDSTLKIQPAELGDSAMYLCASSLFLAGDTGELFFGEGSRLTVL.

The CDR3 here is CASSQVRGAGSPLHF. CDR3 coding DNA: TGCGCCAGCAGCCAAGTTAGGGGGGCTGGTTCACCCCTCCACTTT. V and J are TRBV4-3 and TRBJ1-6, with a tentative D call TRBD1 (6 bases). This CDR3 region has 15 residues. V lost 1 base and J 9 bases, leaving 13 bases between the germline ends. Per germline, CDR1 LGHNA and CDR2 YSLEER.

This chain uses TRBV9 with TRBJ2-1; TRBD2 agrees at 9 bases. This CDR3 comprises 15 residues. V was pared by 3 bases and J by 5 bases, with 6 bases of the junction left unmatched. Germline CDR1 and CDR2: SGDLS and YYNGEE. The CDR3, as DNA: TGTGCCAGCAGCGCTAGCGGGGAAAGGCACAATGAGCAGTTCTTC. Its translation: CASSASGERHNEQFF.

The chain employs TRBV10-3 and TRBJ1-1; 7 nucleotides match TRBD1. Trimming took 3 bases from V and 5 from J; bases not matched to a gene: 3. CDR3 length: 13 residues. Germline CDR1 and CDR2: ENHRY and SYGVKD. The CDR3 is CAISEQGYTEAFF. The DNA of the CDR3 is TGTGCCATCAGTGAACAGGGGTATACTGAAGCTTTCTTT.

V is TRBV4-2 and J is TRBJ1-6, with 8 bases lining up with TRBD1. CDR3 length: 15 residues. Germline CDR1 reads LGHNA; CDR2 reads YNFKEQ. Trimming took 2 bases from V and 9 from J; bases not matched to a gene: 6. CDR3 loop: CASSQSGQAISPLHF. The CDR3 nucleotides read TGTGCCAGCAGCCAATCGGGACAGGCAATTTCACCCCTCCACTTT.

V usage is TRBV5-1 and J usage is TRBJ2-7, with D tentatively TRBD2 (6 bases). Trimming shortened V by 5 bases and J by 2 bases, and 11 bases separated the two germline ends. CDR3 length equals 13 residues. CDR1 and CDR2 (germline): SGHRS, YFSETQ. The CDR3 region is CASRSGLTYEQYF. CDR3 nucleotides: TGCGCCAGCAGATCGGGACTTACCTACGAGCAGTACTTC.

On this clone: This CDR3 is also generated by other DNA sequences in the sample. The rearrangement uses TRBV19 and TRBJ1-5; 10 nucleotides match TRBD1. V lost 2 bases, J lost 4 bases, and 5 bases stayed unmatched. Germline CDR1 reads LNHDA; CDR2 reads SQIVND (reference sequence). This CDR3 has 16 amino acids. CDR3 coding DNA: TGTGCCAGTAGTATAAGGGACAGGGGAGGAAATCAGCCCCAGCATTTT. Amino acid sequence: CASSIRDRGGNQPQHF.

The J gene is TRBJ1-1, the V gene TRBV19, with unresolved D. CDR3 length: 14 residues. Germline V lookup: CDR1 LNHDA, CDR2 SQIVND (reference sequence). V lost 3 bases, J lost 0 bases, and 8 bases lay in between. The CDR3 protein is CASSMRRMNTEAFF. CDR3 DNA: TGTGCCAGTAGTATGCGACGGATGAACACTGAAGCTTTCTTT.

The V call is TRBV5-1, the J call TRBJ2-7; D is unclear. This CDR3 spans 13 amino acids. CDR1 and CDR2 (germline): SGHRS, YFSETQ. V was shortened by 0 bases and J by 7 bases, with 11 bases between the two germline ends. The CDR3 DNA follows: TGCGCCAGCAGCTTGGGGACCGCAGGTGAGCAGTACTTC. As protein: CASSLGTAGEQYF.

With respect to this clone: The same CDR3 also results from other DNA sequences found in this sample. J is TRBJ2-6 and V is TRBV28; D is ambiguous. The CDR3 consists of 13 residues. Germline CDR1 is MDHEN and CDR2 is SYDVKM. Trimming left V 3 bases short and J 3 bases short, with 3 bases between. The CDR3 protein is CASSFSGANVLTF. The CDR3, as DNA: TGTGCCAGCAGTTTCAGTGGGGCCAACGTCCTGACTTTC.

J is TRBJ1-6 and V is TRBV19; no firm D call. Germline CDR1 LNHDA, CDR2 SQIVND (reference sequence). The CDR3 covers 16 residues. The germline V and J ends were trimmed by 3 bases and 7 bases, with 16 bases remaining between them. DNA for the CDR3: TGTGCCAGTAGTATTCCGGGAACCCAAGGGAATTCACCCCTCCACTTT. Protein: CASSIPGTQGNSPLHF. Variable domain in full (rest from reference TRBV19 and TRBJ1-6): DGGITQSPKYLFRKEGQNVTLSCEQNLNHDAMYWYRQDPGQGLRLIYYSQIVNDFQKGDIAEGYSVSREKKESFPLTVTSAQKNPTAFYLCASSIPGTQGNSPLHFGNGTRLTVT.

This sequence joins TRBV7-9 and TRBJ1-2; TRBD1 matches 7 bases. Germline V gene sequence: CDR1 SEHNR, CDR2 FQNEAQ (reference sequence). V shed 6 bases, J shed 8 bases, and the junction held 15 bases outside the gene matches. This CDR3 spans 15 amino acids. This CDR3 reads CASRREQGVGIGYTF. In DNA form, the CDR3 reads TGTGCCAGCAGACGAGAGCAGGGGGTCGGAATCGGCTACACCTTC.

CDR3 sequence: CASFGQLDGYTF. The DNA for the CDR3 is TGCGCCAGCTTTGGACAGTTAGATGGCTACACCTTC. The V and J genes are TRBV10-2 and TRBJ1-2; possible D gene TRBD1, 6 bases. This CDR3 spans 12 amino acids. Germline CDR1 and CDR2: WSHSY and SAAADI. The V gene lost 8 bases and the J gene lost 6 bases, with 13 bases spanning the gap.

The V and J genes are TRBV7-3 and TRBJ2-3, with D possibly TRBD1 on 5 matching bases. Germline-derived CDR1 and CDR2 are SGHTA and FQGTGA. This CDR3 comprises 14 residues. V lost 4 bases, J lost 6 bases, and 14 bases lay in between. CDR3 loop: CASSSGMGQDTQYF. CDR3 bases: TGTGCCAGCAGCTCAGGAATGGGGCAGGATACGCAGTATTTT.

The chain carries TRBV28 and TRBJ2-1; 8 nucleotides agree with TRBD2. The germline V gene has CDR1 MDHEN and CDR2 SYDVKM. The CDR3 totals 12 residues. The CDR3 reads CVVAGSYNEQFF. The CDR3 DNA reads TGTGTAGTAGCGGGGTCGTACAATGAGCAGTTCTTC.

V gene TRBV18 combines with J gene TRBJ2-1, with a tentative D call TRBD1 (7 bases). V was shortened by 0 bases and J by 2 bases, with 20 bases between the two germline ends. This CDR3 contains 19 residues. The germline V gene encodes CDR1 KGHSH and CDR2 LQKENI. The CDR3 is CASSPPQLRGTAAYNEQFF. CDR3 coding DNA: TGTGCCAGCTCACCACCGCAACTCCGGGGGACAGCCGCCTACAATGAGCAGTTCTTC.

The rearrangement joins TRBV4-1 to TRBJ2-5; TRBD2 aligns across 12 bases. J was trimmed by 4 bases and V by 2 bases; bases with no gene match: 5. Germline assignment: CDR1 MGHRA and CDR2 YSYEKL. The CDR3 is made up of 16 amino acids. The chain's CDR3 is CASSQSSGGAGETQYF. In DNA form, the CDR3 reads TGCGCCAGCAGCCAATCTAGCGGGGGGGCTGGAGAGACCCAGTACTTC.